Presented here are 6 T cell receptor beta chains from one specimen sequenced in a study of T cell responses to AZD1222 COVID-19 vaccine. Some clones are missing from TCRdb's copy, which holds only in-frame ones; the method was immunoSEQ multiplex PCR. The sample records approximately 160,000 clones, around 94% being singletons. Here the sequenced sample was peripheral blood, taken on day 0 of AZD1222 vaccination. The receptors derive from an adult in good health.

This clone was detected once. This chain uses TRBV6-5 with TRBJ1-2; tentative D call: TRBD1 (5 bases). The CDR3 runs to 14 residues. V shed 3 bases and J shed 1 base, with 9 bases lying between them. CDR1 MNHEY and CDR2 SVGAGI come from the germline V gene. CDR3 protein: CASSYRGVNYGYTF. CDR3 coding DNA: TGTGCCAGCAGTTATAGGGGCGTTAACTATGGCTACACCTTC.

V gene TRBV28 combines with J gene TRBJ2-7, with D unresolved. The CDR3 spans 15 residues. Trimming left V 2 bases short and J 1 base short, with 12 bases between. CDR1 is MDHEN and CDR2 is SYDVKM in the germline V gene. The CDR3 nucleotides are TGTGCCAGCAGTTTACCGGACGGAAGATCCTACGAGCAGTACTTC. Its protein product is CASSLPDGRSYEQYF.

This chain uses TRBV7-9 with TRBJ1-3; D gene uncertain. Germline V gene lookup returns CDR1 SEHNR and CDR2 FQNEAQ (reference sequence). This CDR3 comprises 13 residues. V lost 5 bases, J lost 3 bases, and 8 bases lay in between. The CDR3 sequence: CASSAEDGNTIYF. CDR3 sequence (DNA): TGTGCCAGCAGCGCGGAAGATGGAAACACCATATATTTT. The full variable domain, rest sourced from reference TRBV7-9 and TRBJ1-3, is DTGVSQNPRHKITKRGQNVTFRCDPISEHNRLYWYRQTLGQGPEFLTYFQNEAQLEKSRLLSDRFSAERPKGSFSTLEIQRTEQGDSAMYLCASSAEDGNTIYFGEGSWLTVV.

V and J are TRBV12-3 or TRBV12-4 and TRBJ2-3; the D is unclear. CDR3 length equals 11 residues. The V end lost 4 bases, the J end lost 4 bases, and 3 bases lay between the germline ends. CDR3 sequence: CASSSADTQYF. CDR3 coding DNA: TGTGCCAGCAGTTCCGCAGATACGCAGTATTTT.

The CDR3 here is CSASNGRALSNQPQHF. The CDR3 bases are TGCAGTGCAAGTAACGGCAGGGCCCTAAGCAATCAGCCCCAGCATTTT. The chain couples TRBV20-1 to TRBJ1-5; the D gene is possibly TRBD1 (5 bases). The V end was cut by 6 bases, the J end by 1 base, with 19 bases between. This CDR3 comprises 16 residues. CDR1 is DFQATT, CDR2 SNEGSKA, per germline (reference sequence).

The DNA of the CDR3 is TGCGCCAGCAGCCTGGGACTACGGGGAGGGGCCGGGGCCAACGTCCTGACTTTC. It is translated as CASSLGLRGGAGANVLTF. The genes are TRBV5-1 and TRBJ2-6; 7 bases map to TRBD2. The CDR3 length is 18 residues. J was trimmed by 4 bases and V by 4 bases; bases with no gene match: 14. Looked up from germline, CDR1 is SGHRS and CDR2 is YFSETQ.